The source of this T cell receptor (beta chain) is a study of CD8+ T cells in alopecia areata (dated by TCRdb to the late 2010s). In terms of the full investigation: Treated patients were enrolled in an open-label pilot trial of oral tofacitinib at 5 to 10 mg twice daily for moderate-to-severe alopecia areata. RNA was obtained with the PAXgene miRNA kit for fixed scalp, the miRNeasy kit for PBMCs, and the RNeasy kit for mouse skin. TCRbeta CDR3 regions were amplified by immunoSEQ multiplex PCR with 35 Vbeta forward and 13 Jbeta reverse primers. Scalp clonality was compared among normal scalp (n=4), patchy alopecia areata scalp (n=8), and alopecia totalis/universalis scalp (n=8). To study T cell clonal expansion in alopecia areata, the researchers applied high-throughput TCRbeta sequencing to both the C3H/HeJ mouse model and human patients. Tofacitinib was administered for 6 to 18 months, and 6 months of follow-up off drug were then conducted to assess delayed response and recurrence. Biopsies were taken from tofacitinib-treated patients at baseline and at 4 and 24 weeks of treatment, and a later scalp biopsy was taken in several of the tofacitinib-treated patients. Disease severity in treated patients was measured with the SALT score, which quantifies the percentage of affected scalp surface area. Human TCRbeta sequencing covered scalp tissue and sorted CD4+ and CD8+ peripheral blood T cells from patchy and totalis/universalis alopecia areata patients and healthy controls.

Library construction relied on the immunoSEQ multiplex PCR assay. RNA was extracted from all samples and reverse transcribed into cDNA as template for TCR sequencing. First-strand cDNA was synthesized using SuperScript III with a 2:1 mix of oligo-dT and random hexamers. A synthetic immune receptor repertoire was used to measure amplification bias, and any remaining bias was corrected computationally. As for the authors' bioinformatics: Raw reads were preprocessed to remove errors, and CDR3 was defined by IMGT conventions from the conserved cysteine to phenylalanine. Clonality was calculated as 1 minus Shannon entropy normalized by log2 of the number of productive unique TCRs. Whether each scalp clone was CD4 or CD8 was inferred by checking scalp TCRbeta sequences against the CD4 and CD8 repertoires from sorted blood. As stored in TCRdb, this immuneACCESS dataset retains in-frame rearrangements with V and J assigned. A fraction of the clones does not appear; measured against another copy, unresolved V genes explain less than half of the discrepancy, and the remainder lacks a known reason. V, J and clone size were drawn from that table, and D and trimming were deduced from the DNA. The sample includes about 190,000 clones, with approximately 60% observed a single time. The biggest ten clones account for roughly 0.67% of the sample.

Regarding this clone: No antigen is known for it. Nothing much larger sits one base from this clone, and base qualities are not available.

The label giving this sample's time point can be read as: less than five weeks on oral tofacitinib. The sample's treatment or condition label, decoded: oral pan-JAK inhibitor, 5-10 mg twice daily. Lesional scalp punch biopsies and peripheral blood were collected from alopecia areata patients. PBMCs were isolated by density centrifugation and stained for CD3, CD4 and CD8, after which CD4+ and CD8+ T cells were sorted on a FACSAria. Overall study results and their limits: Because the treated cohort was small and included a single nonresponder, larger studies are needed to assess links between baseline CD8+ expansion and response. Compared with mice, TCR sequences shared between patients were less clear, possibly partly because of HLA diversity across the patient population. Compared with normal scalp, lesional scalp had higher clonality and more expanded CD8+ clones, particularly in alopecia totalis/universalis, a pattern that suggests antigenic drive. Tofacitinib significantly decreased scalp clonality and the number of expanded CD8+ clones among the top 100 scalp clones. Many expanded lesional clones were found to persist in scalp and blood during tofacitinib treatment, and relapse after treatment cessation may be partly explained by this persistence. Resident alphabeta T cells in normal human skin are also sequenced, complicating scalp TCR repertoire analysis, unlike mouse skin dominated by gammadelta T cells.

This clonotype was sampled from a human donor with alopecia areata. The starting material was CD4+ T cells sorted from blood, obtained at week 4, from a patient treated with tofacitinib.

The sequenced DNA is TGTGCCAGTACCAGGGTTGGCTATGGCTACACCTTC. The translation is CASTRVGYGYTF. The chain employs TRBV7-2 and TRBJ1-2, and possibly TRBD1, on 5 matching bases. CDR3 length: 12 amino acids, cysteine to phenylalanine. Of all the DNA, just the CDR3 is kept, 36 bases in frame from base 1. Deletion took 9 bases off V and 4 bases off J, with a span of 12 bases between the germline ends. CDR1 and CDR2 are drawn from the germline V gene: SGHTA, FQGNSA.